The present TCR beta chain was sequenced within a study of blood T cells in healthy people across ages. Germline V gene sequence: CDR1 MNHEY, CDR2 SVGAGI. The CDR3 extends over 14 amino acids. V shed 6 bases and J 4 bases; nucleotides not matched to a gene: 8. Primers used in a second PCR of roughly 7 to 12 cycles were a sample-barcoded 5' primer and a J-beta primer mix. TCRdb reanalysed the 5' RACE reads using MiXCR and keeps one entry per CDR3 protein. The profile shows 1,500,000 or so distinct CDR3 sequences, about 42% of them singletons. The origin of this receptor is a woman under 30 in good health. This chain links TRBV6-5 with TRBJ2-5, with TRBD2 matching 7 bases. The sequenced sample consisted of blood. CDR3 nucleotides: TGTGCCAGCAGGACCCTAGCGGTGGGAGAGACCCAGTACTTC. Translation: CASRTLAVGETQYF.